This T cell receptor beta chain was documented in a study of shared clonotypes between healthy human individuals (dated by TCRdb to about 2020). In the study overall: Three men and two women, aged 18 to 49 years, made up the cohort. Per donor, three plates each were used for CD4 naive and CD4 memory, two for CD8 naive, and one for CD8 memory. To estimate repertoire size and how much clonotypes are shared between individuals, the study performed deep sequencing of blood TCR repertoires from about five healthy adults. To increase sequencing depth and limit assay-specific biases, different laboratories used diverse techniques to prepare libraries and sequence TCR repertoires. Each donor's leukapheresis produced roughly between roughly 0.85 and 9.5 billion PBMCs. The investigation overall reported the following: Naive subsets generally had larger estimated clonotype richness than memory subsets. Because the study included only a small number of donors, the genetic and exposure-history diversity represented was limited. Pairwise subsampling led to the expectation that sequencing depth would affect the degree of clonotype sharing among donors. Rarefaction of sorted-subset datasets indicated incomplete sequencing despite the large sequencing depth. Across a few donors, about 5.2% of naive CD4, more than 3% of naive CD8, under 2.5% of memory CD4, and approximately 0.4% of memory CD8 clonotypes were shared. Compared with non-shared clonotypes, clonotypes shared by all four sorted-subset donors had higher generation probabilities. Sampling was restricted to blood, and TCR repertoires in tissue are likely to differ from TCR repertoires in blood.

CD8 naive samples were obtained by positive selection for CCR7 among CD45RO-negative cells, yielding a CD45RA+CCR7+ population from which TemRA cells were excluded. The donors were healthy, HIV-negative adults with no recently reported acute infections or vaccinations. Every donor was a Caucasian adult residing in Nashville, Tennessee, USA. Blood was obtained by leukapheresis, after which PBMCs were separated by Ficoll-Histopaque density gradient centrifugation and cryopreserved in liquid nitrogen vapor phase. Analytical flow cytometry was used to check the purity and quantity of each magnetically sorted T cell population. Genomic DNA was isolated from every sorted fraction and measured by UV absorbance on a Nanodrop 2000c. Using the deep immunoSEQ assay, TCR CDR3 regions were amplified from genomic DNA by multiplex PCR. Extracted genomic DNA from each cell subset was spread evenly across all wells of several immunoSEQ 96-well plates, with each plate serving as a replicate. For sorted subsets, approximately 0.2 ug of genomic DNA, equivalent to some 30,000 T cell genomes, went into each replicate PCR. Purified libraries were quantified with a Qubit 3.0 fluorometer, sized on a Bioanalyzer 2100, and re-quantified with the KAPA Library Quantification kit. Each immunoSEQ 96-well plate was sequenced on its own single-read 150-cycle Illumina NextSeq 550 flow cell. The original pipeline was this. The immunoSEQ output contained only junctional sequences without quality scores, so filtering could not match that applied to full-length reads. To assign V/J genes and CDR3, sequences were annotated against IMGT germline references using PyIR, a Python wrapper for IgBLAST v1.9. Reads were removed for weak V/J assignments (E-value above 1e-6), missing CDR3, stop codons, out-of-frame junctions, or ambiguous translated residues. A V3J clonotype was defined by an identical inferred V gene, J gene, and CDR3 amino acid sequence. The percentage overlap between two repertoires was calculated by dividing the number of shared unique clonotypes by the size of the smaller repertoire. Three approaches were used to assess repertoire richness: RTK rarefaction, the Chao1 estimator, and Recon v2.1 estimates of unobserved clonotypes. Generation probabilities for all TCRbeta clonotypes obtained by the gDNA method from a few donors were computed using OLGA. The immuneACCESS repertoire file appears here via TCRdb, limited to in-frame rearrangements. These files lack a portion of the clones; in checked studies, under half of the deficit traces to unresolved V genes, and the cause of the others is not known. The D gene and trimming were derived from the DNA, and the V and J assignments and clone size from that table. The sample table lists more than 2 million clones, around 93% of them with a count of one. Of the sample, more than 1.5% falls within the top ten clones.

Turning to this clone: Which antigen it targets is not known. Qualities for individual bases were not recorded, and no much larger clone is one base off.

The V end loses 0 bases and the J end loses 4 bases, and a stretch of 13 bases separates them. Taken from cysteine to phenylalanine, the CDR3 has 16 residues. Only the CDR3 DNA stays, 48 bases, in frame from base 1. CDR1 and CDR2 were assigned from the germline V gene as SGHVS and FNYEAQ. The source material was naive CD8+ T cells from PBMCs. The cell subset or site label, as the study defines it: CD45RA+CCR7+. The rearranged chain carries TRBV7-6 and TRBJ2-1; the D gene identity is not certain. The sequence came from a man aged 18 to 29 in good health. Some clones in this sample may be carry-over from other donors' samples. CDR3 region: CASSLAGLGLYNEQFF. The nucleotide sequence reads as follows: TGTGCCAGCAGCTTAGCGGGTTTAGGGCTATACAATGAGCAGTTCTTC.